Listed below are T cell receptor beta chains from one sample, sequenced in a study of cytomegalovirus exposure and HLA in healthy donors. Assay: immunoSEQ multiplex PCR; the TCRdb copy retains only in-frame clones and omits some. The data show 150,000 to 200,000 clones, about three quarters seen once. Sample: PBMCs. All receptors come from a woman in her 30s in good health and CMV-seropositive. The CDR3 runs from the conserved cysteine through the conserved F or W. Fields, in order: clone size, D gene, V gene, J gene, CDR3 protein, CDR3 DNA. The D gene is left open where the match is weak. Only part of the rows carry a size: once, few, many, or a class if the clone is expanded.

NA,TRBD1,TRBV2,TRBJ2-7,CASSEGDRQYF,TGTGCCAGCAGTGAGGGGGACAGACAATACTTC
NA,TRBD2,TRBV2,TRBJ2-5,CASRRGGQETQYF,TGTGCCAGCAGGCGGGGAGGGCAGGAGACCCAGTACTTC
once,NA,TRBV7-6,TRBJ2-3,CASTSFRAADTQYF,TGTGCCAGCACCTCCTTCAGGGCAGCAGATACGCAGTATTTT
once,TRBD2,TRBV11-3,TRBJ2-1,CASSLGGLAAYNEQFF,TGTGCCAGCAGCTTAGGGGGACTAGCGGCCTACAATGAGCAGTTCTTC
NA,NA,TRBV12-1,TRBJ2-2,CASSFDGDTGELFF,TGTGCCAGCAGCTTTGACGGGGACACCGGGGAGCTGTTTTTT
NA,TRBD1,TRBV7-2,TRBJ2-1,CASSLVSDRGHNEQFF,TGTGCCAGCAGCTTAGTATCAGACAGGGGGCATAATGAGCAGTTCTTC
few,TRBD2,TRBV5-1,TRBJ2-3,CASSFDIAGDGTDTQYF,TGCGCCAGCAGCTTTGACATAGCGGGAGACGGCACAGATACGCAGTATTTT
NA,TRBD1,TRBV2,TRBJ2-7,CASGTGGQYEQYF,TGTGCCAGCGGTACAGGGGGCCAATACGAGCAGTACTTC
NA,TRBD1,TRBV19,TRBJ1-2,CASRIPGGGGYGYTF,TGTGCCAGTAGGATTCCAGGGGGCGGGGGCTATGGCTACACCTTC
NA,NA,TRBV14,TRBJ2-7,CASSPQRTATYEQYF,TGTGCCAGCAGCCCACAGCGGACAGCAACCTACGAGCAGTACTTC
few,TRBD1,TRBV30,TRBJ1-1,CAWSVRQGDTEAFF,TGTGCCTGGAGTGTAAGGCAGGGGGACACTGAAGCTTTCTTT
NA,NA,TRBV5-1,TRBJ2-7,CASSRGSTYEQYF,TGCGCCAGCAGCCGGGGATCCACCTACGAGCAGTACTTC
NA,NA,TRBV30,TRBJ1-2,CASYGQVYGYTF,TGTGCCTCGTACGGTCAAGTCTATGGCTACACCTTC
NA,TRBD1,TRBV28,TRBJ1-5,CASSSTGGNQPQHF,TGTGCCAGCAGCTCCACAGGGGGTAACCAGCCCCAGCATTTT
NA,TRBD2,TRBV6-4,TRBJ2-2,CASSALAGDTGELFF,TGTGCCAGCAGTGCACTAGCGGGAGACACCGGGGAGCTGTTTTTT
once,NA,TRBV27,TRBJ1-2,CASSLRGNYGYTF,TGTGCCAGCAGTTTAAGAGGGAACTATGGCTACACCTTC
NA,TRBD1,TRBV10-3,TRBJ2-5,CAISENRGPQETQYF,TGTGCCATCAGTGAGAACAGGGGGCCGCAAGAGACCCAGTACTTC
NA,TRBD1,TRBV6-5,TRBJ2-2,CASSFPGQWGTGELFF,TGTGCCAGCAGTTTCCCGGGACAGTGGGGCACCGGGGAGCTGTTTTTT
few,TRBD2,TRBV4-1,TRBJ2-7,CASSQGGGRGAYEQYF,TGCGCCAGCAGCCAAGGGGGCGGGAGAGGGGCTTACGAGCAGTACTTC
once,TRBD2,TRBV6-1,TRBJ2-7,CASSPGGGQYF,TGTGCCAGCAGCCCTGGGGGGGGGCAGTACTTC
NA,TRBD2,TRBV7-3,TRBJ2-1,CASSLTSGSVGEQFF,TGTGCCAGCAGCTTAACTAGCGGGAGTGTGGGTGAGCAGTTCTTC
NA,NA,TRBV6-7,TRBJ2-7,CASSYECLPGTYEQYF,TGTGCCAGCAGTTATGAGTGTCTCCCAGGGACCTACGAGCAGTACTTC
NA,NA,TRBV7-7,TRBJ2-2,CASSLSGNTGELFF,TGTGCCAGCAGCTTATCCGGGAACACCGGGGAGCTGTTTTTT
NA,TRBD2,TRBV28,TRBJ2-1,CASSDQTSGGYNEQFF,TGTGCCAGCAGTGACCAGACTAGCGGGGGCTACAATGAGCAGTTCTTC
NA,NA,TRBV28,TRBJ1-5,CASRDPGFELNQPQHF,TGTGCCAGCAGGGATCCAGGGTTCGAGCTTAATCAGCCCCAGCATTTT
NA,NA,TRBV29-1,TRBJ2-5,CSVEGGYGETQYF,TGCAGCGTGGAGGGGGGGTATGGAGAGACCCAGTACTTC
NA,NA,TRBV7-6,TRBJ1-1,CASSLSSGNTEAFF,TGTGCCAGCAGCTTATCGAGCGGGAACACTGAAGCTTTCTTT
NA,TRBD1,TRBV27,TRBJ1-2,CASNNRDRDGATGRGAIGYTF,TGTGCCAGCAATAACCGGGACAGGGACGGAGCCACGGGTCGTGGGGCTATAGGCTACACCTTC
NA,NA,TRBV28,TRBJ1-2,CASKDLGGYGYTF,TGTGCCAGCAAAGACCTCGGGGGCTATGGCTACACCTTC
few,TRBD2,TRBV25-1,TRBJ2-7,CASSESGLAGQGRYEQYF,TGTGCCAGCAGTGAATCGGGACTAGCGGGACAGGGTCGCTACGAGCAGTACTTC
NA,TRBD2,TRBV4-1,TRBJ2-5,CASSPTGTSGHGVRETQYF,TGCGCCAGCAGTCCAACCGGGACTAGCGGTCATGGGGTAAGGGAGACCCAGTACTTC
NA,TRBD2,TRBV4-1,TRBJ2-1,CASSLKPLAGDNEQFF,TGCGCCAGCAGCCTAAAACCACTAGCGGGAGACAATGAGCAGTTCTTC
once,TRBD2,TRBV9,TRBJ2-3,CASRAGGGADTQYF,TGTGCCAGCAGAGCGGGGGGCGGGGCAGATACGCAGTATTTT
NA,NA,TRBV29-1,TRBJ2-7,CSVETTGLSSYEQYF,TGCAGCGTTGAGACGACAGGTCTTAGCTCCTACGAGCAGTACTTC
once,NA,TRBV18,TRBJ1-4,CASSPGTTNEKLFF,TGTGCCAGCTCACCCGGGACAACTAATGAAAAACTGTTTTTT
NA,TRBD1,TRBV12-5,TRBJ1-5,CASGWGQGVQPQHF,TGTGCTAGTGGTTGGGGACAGGGGGTACAGCCCCAGCATTTT
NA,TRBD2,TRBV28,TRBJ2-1,CASSPSGRSTYNEQFF,TGTGCCAGCAGCCCTAGCGGGAGGAGTACCTACAATGAGCAGTTCTTC
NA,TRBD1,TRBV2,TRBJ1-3,CASSEEPRGTGGNTIYF,TGTGCCAGCAGTGAAGAGCCCCGAGGGACAGGGGGAAACACCATATATTTT
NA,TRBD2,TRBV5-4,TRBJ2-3,CASSRTSGSTDTQYF,TGTGCCAGCAGCAGAACTAGCGGCAGTACAGATACGCAGTATTTT
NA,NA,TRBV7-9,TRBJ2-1,CASSLAANNEQFF,TGTGCCAGCAGTTTAGCAGCAAACAATGAGCAGTTCTTC
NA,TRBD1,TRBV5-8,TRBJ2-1,CASSLGQGFGEQFF,TGTGCCAGCAGCTTGGGACAGGGGTTCGGAGAGCAGTTCTTC
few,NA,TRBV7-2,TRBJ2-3,CASSLGLRTDTQYF,TGTGCCAGCAGCTTAGGACTGAGAACAGATACGCAGTATTTT
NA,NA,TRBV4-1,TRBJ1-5,CASSRGRGSGNQPQHF,TGCGCCAGCAGCCGGGGCAGGGGTTCTGGCAATCAGCCCCAGCATTTT
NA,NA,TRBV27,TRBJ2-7,CASSFSGLDYEQYF,TGTGCCAGCAGTTTTAGCGGTCTCGACTACGAGCAGTACTTC
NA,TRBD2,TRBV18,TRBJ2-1,CASSALLAGGGDEQFF,TGTGCCAGCTCAGCCCTACTCGCGGGAGGGGGCGATGAGCAGTTCTTC
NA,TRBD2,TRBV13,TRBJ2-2,CASSLYGLAGRSWELFF,TGTGCCAGCAGCTTATACGGGCTAGCGGGTCGGAGTTGGGAGCTGTTTTTT
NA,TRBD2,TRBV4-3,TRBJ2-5,CASSPGLHQETQYF,TGCGCCAGCAGCCCGGGACTACACCAAGAGACCCAGTACTTC
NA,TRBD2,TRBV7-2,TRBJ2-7,CASSRTSGNSYEQYF,TGTGCCAGCAGCCGAACTAGCGGGAACTCCTACGAGCAGTACTTC
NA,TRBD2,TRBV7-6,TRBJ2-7,CASTSGRSSYEQYF,TGTGCCAGCACAAGCGGGAGGAGCTCCTACGAGCAGTACTTC